This TCR beta chain was identified during a study of blood T cell repertoires in COVID-19. Study at large: Nucleic acid was either cDNA or gDNA, and it came from T cells, B-cell-depleted T cells, or PBMCs.

The germline V gene encodes CDR1 LNHNV and CDR2 YYDKDF (reference sequence). V lost 2 bases and J 0 bases, leaving 4 bases between the germline ends. The CDR3 spans 13 residues. The data were produced by immunoSEQ multiplex PCR, yet TCRdb's version contains in-frame clones alone and is incomplete. Of tens of thousands of clones in the sample, 85% to 90% were seen once. The chain joins TRBV15 to TRBJ1-1; no definite D call. The specimen was peripheral blood. The receptor was isolated from a man aged 65 to 85 with active or convalescent COVID-19. The CDR3 reads CATSRRVNTEAFF. In DNA, the CDR3 is TGTGCCACCAGCAGACGGGTGAACACTGAAGCTTTCTTT. The complete variable domain, with remaining parts taken from reference TRBV15 and TRBJ1-1, reads DAMVIQNPRYQVTQFGKPVTLSCSQTLNHNVMYWYQQKSSQAPKLLFHYYDKDFNNEADTPDNFQSRRPNTSFCFLDIRSPGLGDTAMYLCATSRRVNTEAFFGQGTRLTVV.